This TCR beta chain was recorded in a study of cytomegalovirus exposure and HLA in healthy donors. This clone was seen more than once but under ten times. Both 60 Vbeta primers and 13 Jbeta primers went into the PCR. The repertoire was sequenced with immunoSEQ multiplex PCR; TCRdb's copy has only in-frame clones and lacks some. Seen here are 100,000 to 150,000 clones, about 70% observed once, and the top ten hold under 2.5%. This CDR3 is built from 13 residues. Trimming removed 2 bases from V and 1 base from J, with 6 bases in between. Germline lookup yields CDR1 GTSNPN and CDR2 SVGIG (reference sequence).

The V call is TRBV30, the J call TRBJ1-5; unclear D gene. The sample consisted of PBMCs. This receptor was identified in a woman aged 35 to 49 in good health and CMV-seronegative. Here the CDR3 reads CAWSLESNQPQHF. As DNA, the CDR3 is TGTGCCTGGAGTCTGGAGAGCAATCAGCCCCAGCATTTT.